This T cell receptor beta chain was captured by sequencing in a study of blood T cell repertoires in COVID-19. Study-level information: Sources were T cells, B-cell-depleted T cells, or PBMCs; the material itself was cDNA or gDNA.

Losses at the gene ends were 2 bases for V and 5 bases for J; bases not matched to a gene: 8. The CDR3 length is 17 residues. Germline V lookup: CDR1 MNHEY, CDR2 SVGEGT. The protocol was immunoSEQ multiplex PCR, while the TCRdb copy is restricted to in-frame clones and leaves out a portion. The repertoire has 40,000 to 65,000 clones, 75% to 90% of them found once; the top ten carry around 2.9%. The chain has TRBV6-2 or TRBV6-3 and TRBJ2-2; TRBD1 matches 10 bases. The sequence came from a man older than 75 with acute or convalescent COVID-19. The specimen was peripheral blood. DNA of the CDR3: TGTGCCAGCAGTTACCCTCGACAGGGGGCGAGGACCGGGGAGCTGTTTTTT. Amino acid sequence: CASSYPRQGARTGELFF.